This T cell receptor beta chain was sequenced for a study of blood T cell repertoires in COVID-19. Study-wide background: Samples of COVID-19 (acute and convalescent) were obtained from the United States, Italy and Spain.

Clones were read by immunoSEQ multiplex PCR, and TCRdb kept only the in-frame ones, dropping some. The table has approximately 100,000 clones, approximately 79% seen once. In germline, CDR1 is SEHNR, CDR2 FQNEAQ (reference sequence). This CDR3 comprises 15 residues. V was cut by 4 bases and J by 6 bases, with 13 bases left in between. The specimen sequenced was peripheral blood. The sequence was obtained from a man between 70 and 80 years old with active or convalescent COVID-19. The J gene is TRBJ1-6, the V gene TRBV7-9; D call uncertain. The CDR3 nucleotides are TGTGCCAGCAGCTCCTGGCAGGCTTCTAATTCACCCCTCCACTTT. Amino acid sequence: CASSSWQASNSPLHF.